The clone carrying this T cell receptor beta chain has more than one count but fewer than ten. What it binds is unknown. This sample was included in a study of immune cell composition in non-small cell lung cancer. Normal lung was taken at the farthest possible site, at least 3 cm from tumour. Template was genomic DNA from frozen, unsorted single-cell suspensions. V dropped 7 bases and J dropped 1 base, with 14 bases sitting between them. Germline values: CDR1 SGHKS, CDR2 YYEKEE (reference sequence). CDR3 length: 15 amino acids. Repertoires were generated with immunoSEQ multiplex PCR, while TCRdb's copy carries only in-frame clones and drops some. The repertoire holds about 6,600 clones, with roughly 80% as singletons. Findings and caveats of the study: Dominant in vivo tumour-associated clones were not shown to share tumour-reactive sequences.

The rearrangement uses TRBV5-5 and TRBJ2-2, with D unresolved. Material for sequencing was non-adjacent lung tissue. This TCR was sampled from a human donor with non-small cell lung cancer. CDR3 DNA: TGTGCCAGCGCGAGGAGCCGCCTGAACACCGGGGAGCTGTTTTTT. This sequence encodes CASARSRLNTGELFF.